A single count supports the clone carrying this TCR beta chain. The data are from a study of cytomegalovirus exposure and HLA in healthy donors. There are 16 residues in the CDR3. With 5 bases clipped from V and 7 bases from J, the junction kept 7 bases outside the gene matches. Germline V lookup: CDR1 SEHNR, CDR2 FQNEAQ (reference sequence). Primers for the PCR totalled 60 Vbeta and 13 Jbeta. Sequencing was performed with immunoSEQ multiplex PCR; in TCRdb, only in-frame clones are kept and a portion is missing. Seen here are over 150,000 clones, roughly 80% observed once, and the top ten hold approximately 1%.

The rearrangement joins TRBV7-9 to TRBJ2-1; 14 positions agree with TRBD2. The sample consisted of PBMCs. The clonotype comes from a girl aged 2-10 years in good health and CMV-seropositive. The CDR3 DNA reads as TGTGCCAGCAGCCCCGGGACTAGCGGGAGTCAAAATGAGCAGTTCTTC. Translated: CASSPGTSGSQNEQFF.